A single sample gave rise to the 21 T cell receptor beta chains below, sequenced in a study of blood T cell repertoires in COVID-19. Sequenced by immunoSEQ multiplex PCR; TCRdb stores in-frame clones only, minus some. The sample includes fewer than 300,000 clones, roughly nine tenths of them seen just once. Material for sequencing was peripheral blood. These receptors came from a woman aged 30 to 39 with COVID-19, enrolled during active disease.

This clone was counted a single time. This rearrangement joins TRBV7-9 to TRBJ2-3; tentative D call: TRBD1 (5 bases). The CDR3 has 16 residues. The germline V and J ends were trimmed by 3 bases and 1 base, with 14 bases remaining between them. Looked up from germline, CDR1 is SEHNR and CDR2 is FQNEAQ (reference sequence). CDR3 in amino acids: CASSLQILGGTDTQYF. The CDR3 nucleotides are TGTGCCAGCAGCTTGCAAATCCTAGGGGGCACAGATACGCAGTATTTT.

The chain is built from TRBV27 and TRBJ1-4, with 7 nucleotides matching TRBD1. The germline gives CDR1 MNHEY, CDR2 SMNVEV (reference sequence). This CDR3 comprises 14 residues. Trimming removed 5 bases from V and 7 bases from J; junction bases left unmatched: 7. CDR3 nucleotides: TGTGCCAGCAGTCCATTGACAGGGCCTGAAAAACTGTTTTTT. Protein product: CASSPLTGPEKLFF.

The chain uses TRBV21-1 and TRBJ1-2. TRBV21-1 is a pseudogene. The CDR3 runs to 16 residues. CDR3 protein: CASSTPWQDWCYGYTF. The CDR3 DNA is TGTGCCAGCAGCACTCCGTGGCAGGACTGGTGCTATGGCTACACCTTC.

The chain is built from TRBV10-1 and TRBJ2-5; a possible D gene is TRBD1 (6 bases). Germline V gives CDR1 WNHNN, CDR2 SYGVQD (reference sequence). This CDR3 spans 15 amino acids. V lost 0 bases and J lost 4, with 12 bases in between. CDR3 amino acids: CASSESRGAGETQYF. The DNA for the CDR3 is TGCGCCAGCAGTGAGTCCAGGGGCGCGGGAGAGACCCAGTACTTC.

J is TRBJ2-7 and V is TRBV5-5; D might be TRBD1 (5 bases). The CDR3 is 14 amino acids. The germline V gene has CDR1 SGHKS and CDR2 YYEKEE (reference sequence). V gave up 1 base and J gave up 1 base, with 9 bases separating them. CDR3 residues: CASSLWGSSYEQYF. The DNA of the CDR3 is TGTGCCAGCAGCTTGTGGGGCAGTTCCTACGAGCAGTACTTC.

The chain combines TRBV15 with TRBJ1-1, with D perhaps matching TRBD1 (6 bases). V was trimmed by 3 bases and J by 6 bases, leaving 17 bases between them. CDR1 and CDR2 (germline): LNHNV, YYDKDF (reference sequence). This CDR3 region has 15 residues. CDR3 region: CATSSQTGSLAEAFF. The CDR3 DNA reads TGTGCCACCAGCAGCCAGACAGGTAGTTTGGCTGAAGCTTTCTTT.

The chain joins TRBV27 to TRBJ1-5; maybe TRBD1 (5 bases). Germline lookup yields CDR1 MNHEY and CDR2 SMNVEV (reference sequence). The CDR3 sequence is 19 residues long. V lost 1 base to trimming and J lost 0 bases, with 19 bases between them. For the CDR3, the DNA is TGTGCCAGCAGTTTATATTGGCCCCTCGACAGAAATAGCAATCAGCCCCAGCATTTT. Translated, it gives CASSLYWPLDRNSNQPQHF.

The chain employs TRBV11-2 and TRBJ2-1; possibly TRBD2 for D (6 bases). The CDR3 extends over 15 amino acids. CDR1 and CDR2 from the germline V gene are SGHAT and FQNNGV. V lost 0 bases to trimming and J lost 2 bases, with 8 bases between them. CDR3 sequence reads: CASSLDGLTYNEQFF. In DNA form, the CDR3 reads TGTGCCAGCAGCTTAGATGGACTAACCTACAATGAGCAGTTCTTC. Looking up the rest from reference TRBV11-2 and TRBJ2-1 gives the full variable domain: EAGVAQSPRYKIIEKRQSVAFWCNPISGHATLYWYQQILGQGPKLLIQFQNNGVVDDSQLPKDRFSAERLKGVDSTLKIQPAKLEDSAVYLCASSLDGLTYNEQFFGPGTRLTVL.

This clone appeared once. V is TRBV7-2 and J is TRBJ2-1, with TRBD1 matching 7 bases. This CDR3 contains 16 residues. V lost 5 bases to trimming and J lost 3 bases; unmatched junction nucleotides: 10. Germline CDR1 reads SGHTA; CDR2 reads FQGNSA. CDR3 nucleotides: TGTGCCAGCAGCCCACGGGACAGCCCTAACTACAATGAGCAGTTCTTC. It codes for CASSPRDSPNYNEQFF.

The J gene is TRBJ2-7, the V gene TRBV2, with a possible D match to TRBD2 (6 bases). V lost 8 bases to trimming and J lost 1 base, with 18 bases between them. This CDR3 has 15 residues. Germline V lookup: CDR1 SNHLY, CDR2 FYNNEI. The CDR3, as DNA: TGTGCCAGCGCTCCGGGGCCTGGAGGGTCCTACGAGCAGTACTTC. Amino acids: CASAPGPGGSYEQYF.

A single count supports this clone. The chain is built from TRBV2 and TRBJ1-6; no reliable D call. The CDR3 runs to 15 residues. Trimming stripped 4 bases from V and 6 bases from J, with 13 bases between. Germline V gene lookup returns CDR1 SNHLY and CDR2 FYNNEI. The DNA of the CDR3 is TGTGCCAGCAGTGCCCAGCAGGAAACTAATTCACCCCTCCACTTT. Translating it yields CASSAQQETNSPLHF.

The genes are TRBV28 and TRBJ1-5, with TRBD1 matching 9 bases. The J segment lost 5 bases and the V segment lost 5 bases, leaving 4 bases of the junction unmatched. The CDR3 consists of 14 residues. In germline, CDR1 is MDHEN, CDR2 SYDVKM. The CDR3 here is CASSIQGADQPQHF. The CDR3 region has the DNA TGTGCCAGCAGTATACAGGGGGCCGATCAGCCCCAGCATTTT.

About this clone itself: Other DNA sequences in this sample translate to the same CDR3. The chain is built from TRBV7-2 and TRBJ2-7, with D possibly matching TRBD2 (6 bases). The V end was cut by 0 bases, the J end by 4 bases, with 10 bases between. Germline V gene lookup returns CDR1 SGHTA and CDR2 FQGNSA. This CDR3 spans 14 amino acids. Here the CDR3 reads CASSLARDSYEQYF. CDR3 nucleotide sequence: TGTGCCAGCAGCTTAGCCAGGGACTCTTACGAGCAGTACTTC.

The chain combines TRBV5-1 with TRBJ1-3; D not certain. The CDR3 consists of 16 residues. The V end lost 0 bases, the J end lost 0 bases, and 10 bases lay between the germline ends. Germline-derived CDR1 and CDR2 are SGHRS and YFSETQ. Here the CDR3 DNA reads TGCGCCAGCAGCTTGGATGGGCTACTCTCTGGAAACACCATATATTTT. Translating it yields CASSLDGLLSGNTIYF.

The chain employs TRBV24-1 and TRBJ2-6; no clear D. CDR1 is KGHDR, CDR2 SFDVKD, per germline. CDR3 length: 15 residues. Trimming cost V 3 bases and J 0 bases, with 5 bases left between them. The CDR3 nucleotides read TGTGCCACCAGTGATATCCGCTCTGGGGCCAACGTCCTGACTTTC. It is translated as CATSDIRSGANVLTF.

V usage is TRBV12-3 or TRBV12-4 and J usage is TRBJ2-1, with D maybe TRBD2 (6 bases). V was shortened by 3 bases and J by 10 bases, with 7 bases between the two germline ends. There are 11 residues in the CDR3. The CDR3 loop reads CASSFSGEQFF. The CDR3 DNA sequence: TGTGCCAGCAGTTTTAGCGGCGAGCAGTTCTTC.

A single count supports this clone. CDR3 DNA: TGTGCCAGCAGCAAACTAGCTTTAAGGTGTGAGCAGTTCTTC. Translating it yields CASSKLALRCEQFF. The gene calls are TRBV21-1 and TRBJ2-1; TRBD2 is the table's D call and was not checked against the DNA. TRBV21-1 represents a pseudogene. The CDR3 totals 14 residues.

The chain joins TRBV7-8 to TRBJ2-1; tentative D call: TRBD2 (6 bases). CDR1 is SGHVS and CDR2 is FQNEAQ in the germline V gene. V was pared by 5 bases and J by 5 bases, with 13 bases between. The CDR3 is 14 amino acids. CDR3 nucleotide sequence: TGTGCCAGCAGCGCCCGGGACTTTCACAATGAGCAGTTCTTC. Its protein product is CASSARDFHNEQFF. Full variable domain (missing parts from reference TRBV7-8 and TRBJ2-1): GAGVSQSPRYKVAKRGQDVALRCDPISGHVSLFWYQQALGQGPEFLTYFQNEAQLDKSGLPSDRFFAERPEGSVSTLKIQRTQQEDSAVYLCASSARDFHNEQFFGPGTRLTVL.

This rearrangement joins TRBV12-2 to TRBJ2-1; the table's D call of TRBD2 was not tested on the DNA. TRBV12-2 is shown as a pseudogene. This CDR3 is 16 amino acids long. CDR3 coding DNA: TGTGCAAGTCGCTTAGCTTTGGGACTAGGTTACAATGAGCAGTTCTTC. As protein: CASRLALGLGYNEQFF.

The chain has TRBV5-6 and TRBJ2-2, with 8 bases that match TRBD2. The germline V gene encodes CDR1 SGHDT and CDR2 YYEEEE. The CDR3 length is 17 residues. V was clipped by 3 bases and J by 1 base; unmatched bases: 8. The CDR3 coding sequence is TGTGCCAGCAGCTCTTCCAGCGGGAGACAGAACACCGGGGAGCTGTTTTTT. Translated, it gives CASSSSSGRQNTGELFF.

The chain joins TRBV20-1 to TRBJ1-3; perhaps TRBD1 as D (6 bases). Germline CDR1 DFQATT, CDR2 SNEGSKA (reference sequence). Trimming took 3 bases from V and 3 from J, leaving 12 bases between them. This CDR3 has 14 amino acids. In DNA, the CDR3 is TGCAGTGCTAGTCGTCAGGGGTTTGGAAACACCATATATTTT. Encoded protein: CSASRQGFGNTIYF.